One sample yielded the 20 T cell receptor beta chains listed below, sequenced in a study of Graves' ophthalmopathy and Graves' hyperthyroidism. TCR beta CDR3 amplification used RNA transcripts. First-round RT-PCR employed HTBI primers, with a second-round multiplex PCR after it. In TCRdb, the multiplex PCR reads were re-called with MiXCR into one record per CDR3 protein. Altogether around 670,000 distinct CDR3 sequences are present, roughly 40% being singletons, with the ten largest covering approximately 43%. Sample: peripheral blood. All receptors come from an adult man with Graves' ophthalmopathy.

The chain couples TRBV7-9 to TRBJ2-2; D possibly corresponds to TRBD1 (6 bases). Germline V lookup: CDR1 SEHNR, CDR2 FQNEAQ (reference sequence). The CDR3 length is 15 residues. The V end was cut by 4 bases, the J end by 4 bases, with 13 bases between. The CDR3 DNA reads TGTGCCAGCAGCTCACAGGGTTATGGCACCGGGGAGCTGTTTTTT. Residues: CASSSQGYGTGELFF. The full variable domain, in which reference TRBV7-9 and TRBJ2-2 provide the parts outside the CDR3, is DTGVSQNPRHKITKRGQNVTFRCDPISEHNRLYWYRQTLGQGPEFLTYFQNEAQLEKSRLLSDRFSAERPKGSFSTLEIQRTEQGDSAMYLCASSSQGYGTGELFFGEGSRLTVL.

The V and J genes are TRBV6-5 and TRBJ1-4, with 7 bases lining up with TRBD1. Trimming removed 6 bases from V and 7 bases from J; junction bases left unmatched: 8. The CDR3 loop spans 14 amino acids. Germline values: CDR1 MNHEY, CDR2 SVGAGI. The CDR3 nucleotides read TGTGCCAGCAGCCTGACAGGGCGCACTGAAAAACTGTTTTTT. Its protein product is CASSLTGRTEKLFF.

A word on this clonotype: Relative to the germline gene, one junction end is altered; a read error may explain this. V is TRBV24-1 and J is TRBJ1-6; D is ambiguous. The CDR3 is made up of 14 amino acids. CDR1 is KGHDR and CDR2 is SFDVKD in the germline V gene. The CDR3 is CASSYTRVGSPLHF. The DNA for the CDR3 is TGTGCCAGCAGTTACACTCGGGTTGGTTCACCCCTCCACTTT.

The V gene is TRBV11-2, the J gene TRBJ1-2; D call uncertain. V lost 11 bases to trimming and J lost 4 bases, with 20 bases between them. Germline V lookup: CDR1 SGHAT, CDR2 FQNNGV. This CDR3 is built from 14 residues. CDR3 DNA: TGTGCCTGGAGTGTACTTGGGAAGAGCTATGGCTACACCTTC. Encoded protein: CAWSVLGKSYGYTF.

This clonotype was found a few times. This rearrangement joins TRBV7-2 to TRBJ2-5; a weak D match, TRBD1 (5 bases). V was cut by 0 bases and J by 5 bases, with 19 bases left in between. The CDR3 extends over 17 amino acids. The germline gives CDR1 SGHTA, CDR2 FQGNSA. The CDR3 sequence is CASSLANQGRSRETQYF. As DNA, the CDR3 is TGTGCCAGCAGCTTAGCGAACCAGGGCAGAAGCCGGGAGACCCAGTACTTC.

The V gene is TRBV11-2, the J gene TRBJ2-5; 7 bases fit TRBD1. The V gene's germline CDR1 is SGHAT and CDR2 FQNNGV. This CDR3 contains 17 residues. Trimming at V came to 1 base and at J to 0 bases, leaving 8 bases not matched to a gene. The CDR3 DNA reads as TGTGCCAGCAGCTTAGGGGTAGGGGGACAGTACCAAGAGACCCAGTACTTC. It is translated as CASSLGVGGQYQETQYF.

Notes on this clonotype: The missing conserved phenylalanine or tryptophan at the end of this CDR3 makes a read error likely. The DNA is left out, because the CDR3 cannot be placed on it with certainty; the CDR3 is given as TCRdb lists it. The chain carries TRBV7-9 and TRBJ1-6; the DNA was not compared with TRBD1, the D call given in the table. Germline CDR1 and CDR2: SEHNR and FQNEAQ (reference sequence). 10 amino acids form the CDR3, both terminal residues included. CDR3 amino acids: CASSLARSGV.

In its sample, this clonotype was seen many times. This sequence joins TRBV9 and TRBJ1-2; D is possibly TRBD1 (6 bases). The length of the CDR3 is 15 residues. Trimming stripped 0 bases from V and 7 bases from J, with 16 bases between. Germline assignment: CDR1 SGDLS and CDR2 YYNGEE. The CDR3 here is CASSVARDKQGGYTF. The CDR3 DNA follows: TGTGCCAGCAGCGTAGCCAGGGACAAGCAAGGTGGCTACACCTTC.

This rearrangement joins TRBV12-3 or TRBV12-4 to TRBJ2-5; D call uncertain. The CDR3 consists of 13 residues. V lost 7 bases to trimming and J lost 9 bases, with 18 bases between them. CDR3 protein: CASTRNSNQPQYF. Here the CDR3 DNA reads TGTGCCAGCACCAGGAATAGCAATCAGCCCCAGTACTTC.

The table lists this clonotype with many counts. Mismatch with germline at one junction end may stem from a read error. This chain connects TRBV10-3 to TRBJ1-5, with D possibly TRBD1 on 6 matching bases. Germline CDR1 reads ENHRY; CDR2 reads SYGVKD. CDR3 length equals 15 residues. The CDR3 spells CASSPTGLSNQPQHF. CDR3 sequence (DNA): TGTGCCAGCAGTCCAACAGGGCTGAGCAATCAGCCCCAGCATTTT.

The chain employs TRBV20-1 and TRBJ1-1; 7 nucleotides line up with TRBD1. V was clipped by 5 bases and J by 0 bases; unmatched bases: 3. Germline loops: CDR1 DFQATT, CDR2 SNEGSKA (reference sequence). This CDR3 is 13 amino acids long. CDR3 sequence reads: CSAGRGVNTEAFF. The DNA for the CDR3 is TGCAGTGCTGGCAGGGGGGTGAACACTGAAGCTTTCTTT.

This clonotype has at least ten counts. The chain combines TRBV20-1 with TRBJ2-7; D is perhaps TRBD1 (6 bases). CDR1 DFQATT and CDR2 SNEGSKA come from the germline V gene (reference sequence). V dropped 3 bases and J dropped 2 bases, with 14 bases sitting between them. CDR3 length: 14 residues. The DNA of the CDR3 is TGCAGTGCTAGCCCACAGGGAGAAGCCTACGAGCAGTACTTC. Translation: CSASPQGEAYEQYF.

This clonotype was seen only a few times. V usage is TRBV2 and J usage is TRBJ1-1, with D possibly being TRBD1 (6 bases). The V end was cut by 5 bases, the J end by 4 bases, with 14 bases between. There are 14 residues in the CDR3. CDR1 is SNHLY, CDR2 FYNNEI, per germline. CDR3 nucleotide sequence: TGTGCCAGCAGTCGACAGGACATAGTCACTGAAGCTTTCTTT. Its translation: CASSRQDIVTEAFF.

In DNA, the CDR3 is TGTGCCAGCAGGATAACCGGGACAGGGATTGTCCACGAGCAGTACTTC. It is translated as CASRITGTGIVHEQYF. This chain links TRBV10-3 with TRBJ2-7; 9 nucleotides agree with TRBD1. In germline, CDR1 is ENHRY, CDR2 SYGVKD. J lost 5 bases, V lost 10 bases, and 18 bases had no gene match. The CDR3 is 16 residues long.

V gene TRBV2 combines with J gene TRBJ1-2; 7 nucleotides line up with TRBD1. Germline V lookup: CDR1 SNHLY, CDR2 FYNNEI. The CDR3 contains 15 residues. V lost 6 bases and J lost 0; bases outside the gene matches: 7. Here the CDR3 DNA reads TGTGCCAGCAGAAGGGACAGAACCACTAACTATGGCTACACCTTC. It is translated as CASRRDRTTNYGYTF.

This clonotype was counted at least ten times. The rearrangement joins TRBV29-1 to TRBJ1-1; D is unresolved. The V end was cut by 3 bases, the J end by 4 bases, with 12 bases between. CDR3 length: 13 amino acids. Germline CDR1 is SQVTM and CDR2 is ANQGSEA. This CDR3 is CSVDSGIGTEAFF. The CDR3 DNA follows: TGCAGCGTTGACTCGGGGATAGGCACTGAAGCTTTCTTT.

V gene TRBV29-1 combines with J gene TRBJ1-1; 8 nucleotides line up with TRBD1. The CDR3 runs to 12 residues. Germline V lookup: CDR1 SQVTM, CDR2 ANQGSEA. V lost 4 bases to trimming and J lost 11 bases; unmatched junction nucleotides: 9. The CDR3 loop reads CSVVTGQGWAFF. CDR3 nucleotides: TGCAGCGTTGTGACCGGACAGGGATGGGCTTTCTTT.

The chain is built from TRBV7-9 and TRBJ2-5; 8 nucleotides agree with TRBD1. CDR1 is SEHNR and CDR2 is FQNEAQ in the germline V gene (reference sequence). V dropped 5 bases and J dropped 1; count of bases not matched to a gene: 6. The CDR3 is made up of 15 amino acids. In DNA, the CDR3 is TGTGCCAGCAGCCCCAGACAGGGGAGCCAAGAGACCCAGTACTTC. Amino acid sequence: CASSPRQGSQETQYF.

The rearrangement uses TRBV5-5 and TRBJ2-7; D is possibly TRBD1 (6 bases). Per the germline V gene, CDR1 is SGHKS and CDR2 is YYEKEE (reference sequence). The CDR3 sequence is 14 residues long. The V and J ends lost 4 bases and 2 bases respectively, with 13 bases between them. CDR3 region: CASSRADSTYEQYF. The DNA for the CDR3 is TGTGCCAGCAGCCGAGCGGACAGTACCTACGAGCAGTACTTC.

The rearrangement links TRBV20-1 to TRBJ1-2, with TRBD1 as a possible D gene (5 bases). V lost 2 bases, J lost 1 base, and 14 bases lay in between. The germline CDR1 and CDR2 sequences are DFQATT and SNEGSKA (reference sequence). This CDR3 is built from 15 residues. The CDR3 sequence is CSARFLGQHNYGYTF. The CDR3 coding sequence is TGCAGTGCTAGATTTCTGGGGCAGCATAACTATGGCTACACCTTC.